One sample yielded the 10 T cell receptor beta chains listed below, sequenced in a study of cytomegalovirus exposure and HLA in healthy donors. Use of 60 Vbeta and 13 Jbeta primers characterized the PCR. Measured with immunoSEQ multiplex PCR; TCRdb has only the in-frame clones, and not every one. The sample contains approximately 89,000 clones, around 77% of which appear only once. Sample: PBMCs. All receptors come from a man aged 25 to 40 in good health and CMV-seronegative.

The CDR3 region has the DNA TGTGCCAGCAGTTACTTAGCGGGGTCCTCTGAGACCCAGTACTTC. The encoded protein is CASSYLAGSSETQYF. This sequence joins TRBV6-6 and TRBJ2-5; TRBD2 matches at 8 bases. V was clipped by 1 base and J by 5 bases; unmatched bases: 6. CDR3 length: 15 amino acids. Germline loops: CDR1 MNHNY, CDR2 SVGAGI (reference sequence).

The V and J genes are TRBV5-4 and TRBJ1-1; possible D gene TRBD1, 6 bases. Germline-derived CDR1 and CDR2 are SGHNT and YYREEE (reference sequence). The CDR3 has 13 residues. V dropped 0 bases and J dropped 4 bases, with 7 bases sitting between them. This CDR3 reads CASSLGGGTEAFF. The CDR3 DNA sequence: TGTGCCAGCAGCTTGGGAGGGGGCACTGAAGCTTTCTTT.

The chain has TRBV30 and TRBJ2-3, with 9 bases lining up with TRBD2. V trimming: 2 bases; J trimming: 6 bases; junction bases outside the gene matches: 3. The V gene's germline CDR1 is GTSNPN and CDR2 SVGIG (reference sequence). This CDR3 is built from 13 residues. CDR3 bases: TGTGCCTGGAGTTACGGGACTAGCGATACGCAGTATTTT. Its protein is CAWSYGTSDTQYF.

This sequence joins TRBV7-8 and TRBJ1-1; maybe TRBD1 (5 bases). Germline CDR1 reads SGHVS; CDR2 reads FQNEAQ. CDR3 length equals 15 residues. V lost 5 bases and J 4 bases, leaving 17 bases between the germline ends. The CDR3 loop reads CASSPLGGVGTEAFF. The CDR3 DNA is TGTGCCAGCAGCCCTCTCGGAGGGGTTGGCACTGAAGCTTTCTTT.

The chain recombines TRBV4-1 with TRBJ2-1; TRBD2 matches at 13 bases. Trimming removed 2 bases from V and 7 bases from J; junction bases left unmatched: 8. Germline lookup yields CDR1 MGHRA and CDR2 YSYEKL. The length of the CDR3 is 17 residues. The DNA for the CDR3 is TGCGCCAGCAGCCAATTTTACGGACTAGCGGGAGTGAATGAGCAGTTCTTC. It codes for CASSQFYGLAGVNEQFF.

The chain employs TRBV5-1 and TRBJ2-5; weak D call: TRBD2 (6 bases). Germline-derived CDR1 and CDR2 are SGHRS and YFSETQ. V dropped 0 bases and J dropped 5 bases, with 14 bases sitting between them. The CDR3 contains 15 residues. The CDR3, as DNA: TGCGCCAGCAGCTTGGTGGGAGGCGAAATCGAGACCCAGTACTTC. This gives the protein CASSLVGGEIETQYF.

Judged by abundance, this clone is medium-sized. The chain combines TRBV6-4 with TRBJ2-2; D not certain. Looked up from germline, CDR1 is MRHNA and CDR2 is SNTAGT. Trimming removed 2 bases at V and 3 bases at J, with 4 bases between. CDR3 length: 13 residues. As DNA, the CDR3 is TGTGCCAGCAGTGACCGGGACACCGGGGAGCTGTTTTTT. This sequence encodes CASSDRDTGELFF.

The J gene is TRBJ2-3, the V gene TRBV6-6; D is perhaps TRBD1 (5 bases). This CDR3 contains 14 residues. Per the germline V gene, CDR1 is MNHNY and CDR2 is SVGAGI (reference sequence). Trimming cost V 6 bases and J 0 bases, with 10 bases left between them. The CDR3 sequence is CASRVTESTDTQYF. The CDR3 nucleotides are TGTGCCAGCAGGGTGACAGAGAGCACAGATACGCAGTATTTT.

The V and J genes are TRBV19 and TRBJ1-1; D may be TRBD1 (5 bases). The CDR3 contains 15 residues. From germline, CDR1 is LNHDA and CDR2 SQIVND (reference sequence). V was clipped by 5 bases and J by 3 bases, with 16 bases between them. For the CDR3, the DNA is TGTGCCAGTAGTGGCCCCAGGAACAGGTACACTGAAGCTTTCTTT. Translated, it gives CASSGPRNRYTEAFF.

CDR3 sequence: CASSPDRPLYGYTF. The CDR3, as DNA: TGTGCCAGCAGCCCTGACAGGCCTCTCTATGGCTACACCTTC. The V gene is TRBV28, the J gene TRBJ1-2; possible D gene TRBD1, 6 bases. Germline CDR1 MDHEN, CDR2 SYDVKM. V dropped 6 bases and J dropped 4 bases, with 15 bases sitting between them. The CDR3 spans 14 residues.